Presented here are 11 T cell receptor beta chains from one specimen sequenced in a study of blood T cells in healthy people across ages. Next came a second PCR, run for about 6 to 12 cycles, which used a sample-barcoded 5' primer along with a J-beta primer mix. TCRdb recomputed calls from the 5' RACE reads with MiXCR, one row per CDR3 protein. The table shows roughly 930,000 distinct CDR3 sequences, with 48% occurring only once. The material sequenced was blood. The receptors were gathered from a man aged 30-40 years in good health.

A remark on this clonotype: A junction boundary mismatches the germline segment, possibly from a read error. The rearrangement joins TRBV6-5 to TRBJ2-1; TRBD2 matches 10 bases. The germline CDR1 and CDR2 sequences are MNHEY and SVGAGI. This CDR3 region has 16 residues. CDR3 amino acids: CVSSRATSGGDNEQFF. The CDR3, as DNA: TGTGTCAGCAGTCGTGCTACGAGCGGGGGGGACAATGAGCAGTTCTTC.

This clonotype was found a few times. J is TRBJ2-5 and V is TRBV3-1; D remains ambiguous. This CDR3 comprises 14 residues. From germline, CDR1 is LGHDT and CDR2 YNNKEL (reference sequence). V was clipped by 0 bases and J by 5 bases, with 10 bases between them. CDR3 in DNA: TGTGCCAGCAGCCAAGAATTATCCGATGAGACCCAGTACTTC. Amino acid sequence: CASSQELSDETQYF.

This rearrangement joins TRBV7-6 to TRBJ1-2; tentatively, D is TRBD1 (6 bases). This CDR3 has 18 residues. The germline CDR1 and CDR2 sequences are SGHVS and FNYEAQ. V was shortened by 5 bases and J by 2 bases, with 24 bases between the two germline ends. The CDR3 coding sequence is TGTGCCAGCAGCCCAAACCCGGAAGGGGGATCCCCCAACTATGGCTACACCTTC. Translation gives CASSPNPEGGSPNYGYTF.

J is TRBJ2-7 and V is TRBV12-3 or TRBV12-4, with 7 bases that match TRBD1. V shed 6 bases and J 0 bases; nucleotides not matched to a gene: 8. The CDR3 is 15 amino acids. The CDR3 reads CASRLTGKSSYEQYF. CDR3 DNA sequence: TGTGCCAGCAGGCTGACAGGGAAGAGCTCCTACGAGCAGTACTTC.

The V gene is TRBV29-1, the J gene TRBJ2-4; D is ambiguous. Germline assignment: CDR1 SQVTM and CDR2 ANQGSEA. Trimming shortened V by 6 bases and J by 0 bases, and 15 bases separated the two germline ends. This CDR3 comprises 15 residues. CDR3 coding DNA: TGCAGCGTCTCGCAGCATACTCAAGCCAAAAACATTCAGTACTTC. Amino acids: CSVSQHTQAKNIQYF.

The chain recombines TRBV9 with TRBJ2-7, with TRBD2 identical over 7 bases. The ends lost 3 bases at V and 5 bases at J; junction bases unmatched: 8. The CDR3 covers 14 residues. In germline, CDR1 is SGDLS, CDR2 YYNGEE. CDR3 nucleotide sequence: TGTGCCAGCAGCGCCCGTAACCTAGCGGACGAGCAGTACTTC. Amino acid sequence: CASSARNLADEQYF.

Only one count was recorded for this clonotype. V gene TRBV4-2 combines with J gene TRBJ2-3; tentatively, D is TRBD2 (6 bases). V was trimmed by 1 base and J by 4 bases, leaving 18 bases between them. Per the germline V gene, CDR1 is LGHNA and CDR2 is YNFKEQ. This CDR3 contains 17 residues. The CDR3 loop reads CASSQVRVGRFADTQYF. In DNA form, the CDR3 reads TGTGCCAGCAGCCAAGTGAGGGTAGGGAGGTTTGCAGATACGCAGTATTTT.

Only a few counts were recorded for this clonotype. The chain recombines TRBV6-1 with TRBJ1-2; 8 bases line up with TRBD1. Germline values: CDR1 MNHNS, CDR2 SASEGT. Unmatched junction bases numbered 5, after V lost 6 bases and J lost 8 bases. There are 12 residues in the CDR3. The CDR3 DNA reads TGTGCCAGCAGAGCAGGGGGCCGAGGCTACACCTTC. It codes for CASRAGGRGYTF.

The chain is built from TRBV7-9 and TRBJ2-7; 11 bases are a match to TRBD2. The CDR3 has 14 amino acids. The J segment lost 4 bases and the V segment lost 5 bases, leaving 4 bases of the junction unmatched. The V gene's germline CDR1 is SEHNR and CDR2 FQNEAQ (reference sequence). The DNA for the CDR3 is TGTGCCAGCAGCATTAGCGGGGGGGCGTACGAGCAGTACTTC. This encodes CASSISGGAYEQYF.

V gene TRBV12-3 or TRBV12-4 combines with J gene TRBJ2-1; the D gene is possibly TRBD2 (6 bases). With 2 bases removed from V and 3 bases from J, the gap between germline ends came to 11 bases. The CDR3 length is 15 residues. The CDR3 sequence: CASSLSGTVYNEQFF. In nucleotides, the CDR3 is TGTGCCAGCAGTTTATCCGGGACTGTCTACAATGAGCAGTTCTTC.

The V call is TRBV29-1, the J call TRBJ1-1; D remains ambiguous. Trimming cost V 3 bases and J 10 bases, with 18 bases left between them. This CDR3 has 13 residues. Germline assignment: CDR1 SQVTM and CDR2 ANQGSEA. The chain's CDR3 is CSVERPNGRGAFF. CDR3 sequence (DNA): TGCAGCGTTGAGCGGCCTAACGGGCGGGGAGCTTTCTTT. Combining the CDR3 with reference TRBV29-1 and TRBJ1-1 gives the whole variable domain SAVISQKPSRDICQRGTSLTIQCQVDSQVTMMFWYRQQPGQSLTLIATANQGSEATYESGFVIDKFPISRPNLTFSTLTVSNMSPEDSSIYLCSVERPNGRGAFFGQGTRLTVV.